This TCR beta chain appears in the sequencing data of a study of blood T cell repertoires in COVID-19. The wider study: Sites across the United States, Italy and Spain contributed samples from acute and convalescent COVID-19. T cells, B-cell-depleted T cells, or PBMCs provided the cDNA or gDNA that served as material.

Original analysis: Scientists estimated how many nucleated cells there were by amplifying reference gene primers. Clones were sequenced by immunoSEQ multiplex PCR, and TCRdb holds only the in-frame ones, with some missing. V and J calls and clone size come straight from that table; D and trimming were deduced from the DNA. The top ten clones hold about 1.7% of a sample with 97,000 or so clones, less than 95% of them seen once. The CDR3 loop spans 13 amino acids. Germline-derived CDR1 and CDR2 are KGHSH and LQKENI. The ends were cut back, 4 bases at V and 14 bases at J, with 15 bases in the middle. Sequenced input: peripheral blood. This sequence was found in a man aged 55 to 70 with acute or convalescent COVID-19. V gene TRBV18 combines with J gene TRBJ1-6; possible D gene TRBD1, 6 bases. The CDR3 nucleotides are TGTGCCAGCTCACACCGGGACAAGGAATCCCTCCACTTT. As protein: CASSHRDKESLHF.